This paragraph covers one TCR beta chain sequence. The entry originates in a study of PD-L1 blockade in urothelial cancer. The overall study: Blood analysis occurred 3 weeks (second dose) and 6 weeks after treatment start.

The CDR3 is 17 residues long. V was shortened by 1 base and J by 0 bases, with 14 bases between the two germline ends. Per the germline V gene, CDR1 is MDHEN and CDR2 is SYDVKM. Specified time point: peripheral blood 6 weeks after treatment start. Generated by immunoSEQ multiplex PCR, the TCRdb table keeps only in-frame clones and is missing some. The data contain nearly 50,000 clones, 65% to 85% of them seen just once; the ten biggest clones take up 8.8%. Specimen: PBMCs, collected around atezolizumab (anti-PD-L1) treatment. The TCR was taken from a man aged 65 to 85 with urothelial cancer. J is TRBJ2-3 and V is TRBV28; the D gene is possibly TRBD2 (6 bases). CDR3 region: CASSLLPSGPSTDTQYF. Here the CDR3 DNA reads TGTGCCAGCAGTTTATTACCGAGCGGGCCTAGCACAGATACGCAGTATTTT.